The 8 T cell receptor beta chains in this list originate from one sample, sequenced in a study of T-cell memory formation after mild COVID-19. Using its own MiXCR run on the 5' RACE reads, TCRdb lists one record per CDR3 protein. Of approximately 480,000 distinct CDR3 sequences listed, 15% to 20% were seen once; the top ten hold 9% to 15%. Sequencing was carried out using PBMCs or a T cell subset sorted from them (not recorded which). These receptors came from an adult woman who had mild COVID-19 (a few samples of this study predate the infection). Cell type and time point are not known.

This clonotype came up a few times. The DNA for the CDR3 is TGTGCCAGCAGCGAGACAGGGGATCCTACCTCCTACGAGCAGTACTTC. Translated, it gives CASSETGDPTSYEQYF. The chain uses TRBV9 and TRBJ2-7; TRBD1 matches 8 bases. The V gene's germline CDR1 is SGDLS and CDR2 YYNGEE. The CDR3 has 16 residues. V lost 3 bases and J lost 0; bases outside the gene matches: 8.

This clonotype was seen repeatedly, ten times or more. The V gene is TRBV24-1, the J gene TRBJ1-1, with D perhaps matching TRBD1 (5 bases). CDR1 is KGHDR and CDR2 is SFDVKD in the germline V gene. This CDR3 has 15 residues. Trimming stripped 4 bases from V and 4 bases from J, with 15 bases between. In nucleotides, the CDR3 is TGTGCCACCAGTGAGGGAGGGGAAGTGAGCACTGAAGCTTTCTTT. This encodes CATSEGGEVSTEAFF.

This clonotype was observed at least ten times. The V and J genes are TRBV2 and TRBJ2-3, with 10 bases aligning to TRBD2. J gave up 4 bases and V 5 bases, and 9 bases lay outside the gene matches. This CDR3 has 16 amino acids. Germline V gene lookup returns CDR1 SNHLY and CDR2 FYNNEI. CDR3 sequence reads: CASSSRLAGVADTQYF. DNA for the CDR3: TGTGCCAGCAGTAGTCGTCTAGCGGGGGTCGCAGATACGCAGTATTTT.

This clonotype was counted only a few times. The rearrangement joins TRBV29-1 to TRBJ1-2; D may be TRBD1 (5 bases). V gave up 3 bases and J gave up 8 bases, with 16 bases separating them. Germline V gene data show CDR1 as SQVTM and CDR2 as ANQGSEA. The CDR3 covers 13 residues. CDR3 bases: TGCAGCGTTGATCCGGGGGACGCAGGGGGCTACACCTTC. Translated: CSVDPGDAGGYTF.

The chain combines TRBV5-1 with TRBJ2-7; 10 nucleotides align to TRBD2. V shed 5 bases and J 3 bases; nucleotides not matched to a gene: 11. The CDR3 runs 16 residues. CDR1 and CDR2 (germline): SGHRS, YFSETQ. The CDR3 DNA reads TGCGCCAGCAGTTTAACACTAGCGGGAACGGTCTACGAGCAGTACTTC. It yields the protein CASSLTLAGTVYEQYF. Together with reference TRBV5-1 and TRBJ2-7, the CDR3 gives the full variable domain: KAGVTQTPRYLIKTRGQQVTLSCSPISGHRSVSWYQQTPGQGLQFLFEYFSETQRNKGNFPGRFSGRQFSNSRSEMNVSTLELGDSALYLCASSLTLAGTVYEQYFGPGTRLTVT.

This clonotype was seen a few times. The CDR3 here is CANWNTGELFF. CDR3 nucleotide sequence: TGTGCCAATTGGAACACCGGGGAGCTGTTTTTT. This chain links TRBV12-3 or TRBV12-4 with TRBJ2-2, with D uncertain. The germline V and J ends were trimmed by 10 bases and 1 base, with 4 bases remaining between them. The CDR3 runs 11 residues.

The chain uses TRBV10-3 and TRBJ2-5; maybe TRBD1 (5 bases). The germline CDR1 and CDR2 sequences are ENHRY and SYGVKD. The CDR3 loop spans 17 amino acids. The germline V and J ends were trimmed by 1 base and 2 bases, with 17 bases remaining between them. CDR3 loop: CAISEFYPGRKQETQYF. CDR3 nucleotides: TGTGCCATCAGTGAGTTCTACCCAGGGCGAAAGCAAGAGACCCAGTACTTC.

This chain joins TRBV4-1 and TRBJ1-6; the match to TRBD1 covers 9 bases. The V gene's germline CDR1 is MGHRA and CDR2 YSYEKL. V lost 0 bases and J lost 8; bases outside the gene matches: 5. CDR3 length: 16 residues. CDR3 in DNA: TGCGCCAGCAGCCAAGAAGGGACAGGGTTTGATTCACCCCTCCACTTT. This codes for CASSQEGTGFDSPLHF.